Listed here are 21 T cell receptor beta chains from one sample, sequenced in a study of regulatory T cells. Primers: 52 TRBV forward and 13 TRBJ reverse. This table comes from immunoSEQ multiplex PCR, and its TCRdb copy is limited to in-frame clones, with some not included. The table lists approximately 15,000 clones, more than 85% of them singletons. Material: CD8+ T cells sorted from blood. The origin of the receptors is a person under 35 with CD3G deficiency.

The chain has TRBV19 and TRBJ2-1, with TRBD2 identical over 9 bases. The CDR3 spans 14 residues. Germline-derived CDR1 and CDR2 are LNHDA and SQIVND (reference sequence). Trimming cost V 4 bases and J 8 bases; bases outside gene matches: 6. The CDR3 is CASSNAGGLHEQFF. CDR3 bases: TGTGCCAGTAGTAACGCGGGAGGGCTCCATGAGCAGTTCTTC. Based on the CDR3 plus reference TRBV19 and TRBJ2-1, the full variable domain is DGGITQSPKYLFRKEGQNVTLSCEQNLNHDAMYWYRQDPGQGLRLIYYSQIVNDFQKGDIAEGYSVSREKKESFPLTVTSAQKNPTAFYLCASSNAGGLHEQFFGPGTRLTVL.

The chain carries TRBV6-1 and TRBJ2-1; weak D call: TRBD2 (6 bases). CDR3 length: 19 amino acids. Per germline, CDR1 MNHNS and CDR2 SASEGT. Trimming took off 4 bases at V and 6 bases at J, with 28 bases between the two ends. CDR3 nucleotides: TGTGCCAGCAGTGTTAATCAGGCCGTCAGCGGGCTTTCACTCAATGAGCAGTTCTTC. Protein product: CASSVNQAVSGLSLNEQFF.

The DNA of the CDR3 is TGTGCCATCAGCCGAACAGGGAATACTGAAGCTTTCTTT. Amino acids: CAISRTGNTEAFF. The V and J genes are TRBV10-3 and TRBJ1-1; D perhaps matches TRBD1 (6 bases). The CDR3 covers 13 residues. The V and J ends lost 6 bases and 5 bases respectively, with 13 bases between them. From germline, CDR1 is ENHRY and CDR2 SYGVKD.

This sequence joins TRBV13 and TRBJ2-7; D unclear. V dropped 3 bases and J dropped 6 bases, with 15 bases sitting between them. The germline CDR1 and CDR2 sequences are PRHDT and FYEKMQ (reference sequence). CDR3 length equals 14 residues. In DNA form, the CDR3 reads TGTGCCAGCAGCTTGTCTAGGACGGGCGGCGAGCAGTACTTC. The encoded protein is CASSLSRTGGEQYF.

V is TRBV4-1 and J is TRBJ2-2; TRBD2 agrees at 11 bases. The CDR3 has 16 amino acids. V lost 4 bases and J lost 7; bases outside the gene matches: 8. CDR1 is MGHRA and CDR2 is YSYEKL in the germline V gene. The CDR3 is CASSPVAGGPGGELFF. The CDR3 bases are TGCGCCAGCAGCCCCGTAGCGGGAGGGCCGGGCGGGGAGCTGTTTTTT.

The gene calls are TRBV6-1 and TRBJ2-7, with D possibly being TRBD2 (6 bases). The CDR3 totals 15 residues. Germline V CDR1 and CDR2: MNHNS, SASEGT. Trimming removed 3 bases from V and 4 bases from J, with 16 bases in between. The CDR3 sequence is CASSEGSRGGYEQYF. The DNA of the CDR3 is TGTGCCAGCAGTGAGGGCAGTCGGGGAGGATACGAGCAGTACTTC.

The chain recombines TRBV30 with TRBJ1-2; D unclear. CDR1 and CDR2 (germline): GTSNPN, SVGIG (reference sequence). V was pared by 0 bases and J by 2 bases, with 7 bases between. This CDR3 spans 13 amino acids. The DNA for the CDR3 is TGTGCCTGGAGTGTACGCCAGAACTATGGCTACACCTTC. Translated, it gives CAWSVRQNYGYTF.

The chain is built from TRBV19 and TRBJ1-6; D may be TRBD1 (6 bases). CDR1 is LNHDA and CDR2 is SQIVND in the germline V gene (reference sequence). Trimming stripped 7 bases from V and 6 bases from J, with 16 bases between. The CDR3 covers 15 residues. The CDR3 spells CASTPTGVLNSPLHF. Written as DNA, the CDR3 is TGTGCCAGTACGCCGACAGGTGTCCTTAATTCACCCCTCCACTTT.

This rearrangement joins TRBV19 to TRBJ1-4, with D uncertain. V was trimmed by 1 base and J by 8 bases, leaving 5 bases between them. Germline assignment: CDR1 LNHDA and CDR2 SQIVND (reference sequence). CDR3 length: 12 amino acids. CDR3 protein: CASSIVQEKLFF. The CDR3 DNA reads as TGTGCCAGTAGTATAGTCCAGGAAAAACTGTTTTTT.

The chain employs TRBV7-9 and TRBJ2-1; D is unresolved. V was shortened by 5 bases and J by 7 bases, with 9 bases between the two germline ends. This CDR3 region has 12 residues. From germline, CDR1 is SEHNR and CDR2 FQNEAQ (reference sequence). CDR3 bases: TGTGCCAGCAGCGCCATGGGTAATGAGCAGTTCTTC. Its translation: CASSAMGNEQFF.

The chain couples TRBV11-2 to TRBJ2-6; D is undetermined. CDR1 and CDR2 (germline): SGHAT, FQNNGV. V was clipped by 5 bases and J by 0 bases, with 2 bases between them. The CDR3 is 13 residues long. DNA of the CDR3: TGTGCCAGCAGCCCCTCTGGGGCCAACGTCCTGACTTTC. Amino acid sequence: CASSPSGANVLTF. The entire variable domain, with the rest obtained from reference TRBV11-2 and TRBJ2-6, is as follows: EAGVAQSPRYKIIEKRQSVAFWCNPISGHATLYWYQQILGQGPKLLIQFQNNGVVDDSQLPKDRFSAERLKGVDSTLKIQPAKLEDSAVYLCASSPSGANVLTFGAGSRLTVL.

The V and J genes are TRBV7-2 and TRBJ2-3; possibly TRBD1 or TRBD2 for D (5 bases each). V lost 4 bases and J 2 bases, leaving 22 bases between the germline ends. CDR3 size: 18 residues. Germline V gives CDR1 SGHTA, CDR2 FQGNSA. DNA for the CDR3: TGTGCCAGCAGCTATAGGGCGACCGGGACGCCCAACACAGATACGCAGTATTTT. This gives the protein CASSYRATGTPNTDTQYF.

The chain joins TRBV12-2 to TRBJ1-5; TRBD1 is the table's D call, not checked against the DNA. TRBV12-2 is deemed a pseudogene. The CDR3 spans 15 residues. The CDR3 nucleotides are TGTGCAAGTCACGACCGGGACAGGGCCATTTGGCCCCAGCATTTT. Protein: CASHDRDRAIWPQHF.

The chain uses TRBV15 and TRBJ1-5; D possibly corresponds to TRBD1 (5 bases). The CDR3 runs 12 residues. V dropped 6 bases and J dropped 5 bases, with 8 bases sitting between them. The V gene's germline CDR1 is LNHNV and CDR2 YYDKDF (reference sequence). CDR3 sequence (DNA): TGTGCCACCAGGGAGGGGTATCAGCCCCAGCATTTT. Residues: CATREGYQPQHF.

The chain recombines TRBV12-5 with TRBJ2-3, with no clear D. Deletions cut 0 bases from V and 6 bases from J, with 4 bases between. CDR1 and CDR2 (germline): LGHNT, FRNRAP. The CDR3 contains 12 residues. CDR3 residues: CASGLVWDTQYF. CDR3 DNA: TGTGCTAGTGGTTTGGTATGGGATACGCAGTATTTT. Looking up the rest from reference TRBV12-5 and TRBJ2-3 gives the full variable domain: DARVTQTPRHKVTEMGQEVTMRCQPILGHNTVFWYRQTMMQGLELLAYFRNRAPLDDSGMPKDRFSAEMPDATLATLKIQPSEPRDSAVYFCASGLVWDTQYFGPGTRLTVL.

This CDR3 is CASSSRALSTDTQYF. The CDR3 DNA follows: TGTGCCAGCAGCTCCCGGGCCCTGAGCACAGATACGCAGTATTTT. The V call is TRBV5-5, the J call TRBJ2-3; D gene ambiguous. V lost 3 bases to trimming and J lost 0 bases, with 11 bases between them. The germline gives CDR1 SGHKS, CDR2 YYEKEE (reference sequence). The CDR3 loop spans 15 amino acids.

V gene TRBV25-1 combines with J gene TRBJ2-2, with D perhaps matching TRBD2 (6 bases). The V gene's germline CDR1 is MGHDK and CDR2 SYGVNS. V gave up 5 bases and J gave up 6 bases, with 19 bases separating them. This CDR3 has 16 residues. Written as DNA, the CDR3 is TGTGCCAGCAGTAATCCCCGCGGCGGGGCGCCCGGGGAGCTGTTTTTT. Translated: CASSNPRGGAPGELFF.

This clone was observed once. Here the CDR3 DNA reads TGTGCCAGCAGTGGAGGGTTCGGGAACACTGAAGCTTTCTTT. This encodes CASSGGFGNTEAFF. The gene calls are TRBV6-1 and TRBJ1-1, with D unclear. In germline, CDR1 is MNHNS, CDR2 SASEGT. V lost 4 bases and J lost 1, with 10 bases in between. This CDR3 spans 14 amino acids.

V usage is TRBV27 and J usage is TRBJ1-2; 7 bases agree with TRBD1. Germline-derived CDR1 and CDR2 are MNHEY and SMNVEV (reference sequence). V lost 3 bases to trimming and J lost 3 bases; unmatched junction nucleotides: 7. The CDR3 contains 15 residues. The CDR3 nucleotides read TGTGCCAGCAGTTTCGGGTCGGGACAGTACTATGGCTACACCTTC. Translating gives CASSFGSGQYYGYTF.

V usage is TRBV19 and J usage is TRBJ1-6; D may be TRBD1 (5 bases). The CDR3 runs 15 residues. Between the trimmed V and J ends, which lost 5 bases and 4 bases, there was a span of 12 bases. CDR1 is LNHDA and CDR2 is SQIVND in the germline V gene (reference sequence). CDR3 residues: CASSFGTGYNSPLHF. CDR3 DNA: TGTGCCAGTAGTTTTGGGACGGGATATAATTCACCCCTCCACTTT.

The chain uses TRBV29-1 and TRBJ1-1; maybe TRBD1 (5 bases). The V gene's germline CDR1 is SQVTM and CDR2 ANQGSEA. The CDR3 sequence is 13 residues long. The V gene lost 4 bases and the J gene lost 5 bases, with 14 bases spanning the gap. CDR3 bases: TGCAGCGTTGGGGGAGGAGGGGAAACTGAAGCTTTCTTT. Its translation: CSVGGGGETEAFF.